A single T cell receptor (beta chain) is shown here with its context. The antigen remains undetermined. RNA transcripts were the template, and TCR beta CDR3 regions were amplified from them. Second-round multiplex PCR came after first-round RT-PCR with HTBI primers. TCRdb processed the multiplex PCR reads anew with MiXCR; each CDR3 protein has one entry. The sample contains over a million distinct CDR3 sequences, about 40% of which appear only once. This record comes from a study of Graves' ophthalmopathy and Graves' hyperthyroidism. General study findings and limits: Ophthalmopathy progression was predicted with 70% to 71% sensitivity and 72.22% specificity.

V shed 1 base, J shed 1 base, and the junction held 7 bases outside the gene matches. CDR3 length equals 16 residues. Germline V gene lookup returns CDR1 SEHNR and CDR2 FQNEAQ (reference sequence). The source of this sequence is an adult man with Graves' hyperthyroidism. Input material: peripheral blood or thyroid tissue (not recorded which). The chain recombines TRBV7-9 with TRBJ2-7, with TRBD2 matching over 7 bases. This CDR3 reads CASSLDISGWSYEQYF. CDR3 sequence (DNA): TGTGCCAGCAGCTTAGATATTAGCGGGTGGTCCTACGAGCAGTACTTC.